The rows below give T cell receptor beta chains drawn from one sample of a study of blood T cell repertoires in COVID-19. Profiled with immunoSEQ multiplex PCR; TCRdb holds only in-frame clones, not every one. Here the sample spans about 73,000 clones, 80% to 85% being singletons. Sequences were obtained from peripheral blood. These receptors were taken from a man older than 75 with active or convalescent COVID-19. Each CDR3 is given with its conserved first and last residue. Each record gives: J gene, V gene, D gene, clone size, CDR3 protein, CDR3 DNA. D genes are given only for firm matches. A clone size is listed for some rows: how often the clone was seen (once, few, many), or a class if it is expanded.

J: TRBJ1-5
V: TRBV7-9
D: NA
size: few
CDR3: CASSLVVGTLQGPQHF
DNA: TGTGCCAGCAGCTTAGTCGTCGGGACACTGCAGGGGCCCCAGCATTTT

J: TRBJ2-7
V: TRBV5-1
D: NA
size: NA
CDR3: CASSLQGPSYEQYF
DNA: TGCGCCAGCAGCTTGCAGGGCCCCTCCTACGAGCAGTACTTC

J: TRBJ2-1
V: TRBV5-5
D: TRBD2
size: NA
CDR3: CASSLTSGIYNEQFF
DNA: TGTGCCAGCAGCCTGACTAGCGGGATCTACAATGAGCAGTTCTTC

J: TRBJ2-1
V: TRBV6-2/TRBV6-3
D: TRBD2
size: once
CDR3: CASSYSRLAGGLGNEQFF
DNA: TGTGCCAGCAGTTACTCTCGGCTAGCGGGAGGGCTAGGCAATGAGCAGTTCTTC

J: TRBJ2-2
V: TRBV5-1
D: NA
size: NA
CDR3: CASSLIRGPTGELFF
DNA: TGCGCCAGCAGCTTGATCAGGGGCCCCACCGGGGAGCTGTTTTTT

J: TRBJ2-2
V: TRBV7-2
D: TRBD2
size: NA
CDR3: CASSPRLAGGPNTGELFF
DNA: TGTGCCAGCAGCCCAAGACTAGCGGGAGGGCCGAATACCGGGGAGCTGTTTTTT

J: TRBJ1-4
V: TRBV6-5
D: NA
size: NA
CDR3: CASSGGVGEKLFF
DNA: TGTGCCAGCAGCGGGGGAGTTGGTGAAAAACTGTTTTTT

J: TRBJ2-3
V: TRBV7-8
D: TRBD2
size: NA
CDR3: CASSSRLATTDTQYF
DNA: TGTGCCAGCAGCTCCCGACTAGCGACCACAGATACGCAGTATTTT

J: TRBJ1-4
V: TRBV19
D: TRBD1
size: once
CDR3: CASRQGAAGEKLFF
DNA: TGTGCCAGTAGACAGGGGGCTGCGGGTGAAAAACTGTTTTTT

J: TRBJ2-7
V: TRBV30
D: TRBD2
size: NA
CDR3: CAWSPRRGVSYEQYF
DNA: TGTGCCTGGAGTCCCCGTCGGGGGGTGTCCTACGAGCAGTACTTC

J: TRBJ1-3
V: TRBV6-5
D: NA
size: NA
CDR3: CASRTEAGNTIYF
DNA: TGTGCCAGCCGGACAGAGGCTGGAAACACCATATATTTT

J: TRBJ1-1
V: TRBV6-5
D: NA
size: few
CDR3: CASSYSQGTEAFF
DNA: TGTGCCAGCAGTTACTCTCAGGGCACTGAAGCTTTCTTT

J: TRBJ2-3
V: TRBV6-5
D: TRBD2
size: NA
CDR3: CASSGRYADTQYF
DNA: TGTGCCAGTAGCGGGAGATACGCAGATACGCAGTATTTT

J: TRBJ2-2
V: TRBV10-3
D: NA
size: NA
CDR3: CAISEGALTGELFF
DNA: TGTGCCATCAGTGAGGGAGCTCTTACCGGGGAGCTGTTTTTT

J: TRBJ1-5
V: TRBV3-1/TRBV3-2
D: NA
size: NA
CDR3: CASSEGVNQPQHF
DNA: TGTGCCAGCAGCGAGGGGGTTAATCAGCCCCAGCATTTT